These 25 T cell receptor beta chains originate from one sample sequenced in a study of cytomegalovirus exposure and HLA in healthy donors. 13 Jbeta primers and 60 Vbeta primers were used for the PCR. Only in-frame clones appear in the TCRdb table, and some are missing; sequencing was by immunoSEQ multiplex PCR. Seen here are about 140,000 clones, around 73% observed once, and the top ten hold 1.3%. The source material was PBMCs. The receptors originated from a woman in her forties in good health and CMV-seronegative.

This chain connects TRBV7-8 to TRBJ2-2; D unclear. Germline V gene sequence: CDR1 SGHVS, CDR2 FQNEAQ. The CDR3 runs 12 residues. Trimming took off 6 bases at V and 4 bases at J, with 6 bases between the two ends. CDR3 sequence (DNA): TGTGCCAGCAGGCGTCCCACCGGGGAGCTGTTTTTT. It codes for CASRRPTGELFF.

This clone was recorded once. The rearrangement joins TRBV7-8 to TRBJ1-2, with TRBD1 matching 7 bases. Germline V gives CDR1 SGHVS, CDR2 FQNEAQ. The ends lost 2 bases at V and 1 base at J; junction bases unmatched: 7. There are 16 residues in the CDR3. CDR3 nucleotide sequence: TGTGCCAGCAGCTTACCCCGGGACAGCCGTAACTATGGCTACACCTTC. The encoded protein is CASSLPRDSRNYGYTF.

This clone was counted between two and nine times. The V gene is TRBV6-1, the J gene TRBJ1-2; TRBD1 matches 7 bases. The germline gives CDR1 MNHNS, CDR2 SASEGT. V shed 5 bases, J shed 4 bases, and the junction held 7 bases outside the gene matches. CDR3 size: 14 residues. CDR3 sequence: CASSLTGSVYGYTF. Written as DNA, the CDR3 is TGTGCCAGCAGTCTGACAGGGAGCGTCTATGGCTACACCTTC.

V gene TRBV5-1 combines with J gene TRBJ2-5, with D possibly being TRBD1 (6 bases). The CDR3 covers 17 residues. The V gene lost 2 bases and the J gene lost 2 bases, with 19 bases spanning the gap. CDR1 and CDR2 (germline): SGHRS, YFSETQ. CDR3 sequence (DNA): TGCGCCAGCAGCTTCGCTCATGAGGGGGTGGATCAAGAGACCCAGTACTTC. Amino acid sequence: CASSFAHEGVDQETQYF.

This rearrangement joins TRBV9 to TRBJ2-2; 8 bases are shared with TRBD1. J was trimmed by 5 bases and V by 5 bases; bases with no gene match: 5. There are 14 residues in the CDR3. Germline CDR1 and CDR2: SGDLS and YYNGEE. CDR3 loop: CASSRTGTTGELFF. CDR3 DNA sequence: TGTGCCAGCAGTCGGACAGGGACAACCGGGGAGCTGTTTTTT.

The rearrangement joins TRBV28 to TRBJ2-7; 7 nucleotides agree with TRBD1. The CDR3 runs 13 residues. V dropped 5 bases and J dropped 3; count of bases not matched to a gene: 4. Germline CDR1 and CDR2: MDHEN and SYDVKM. The CDR3 is CASSPGQRYEQYV. As DNA, the CDR3 is TGTGCCAGCAGTCCGGGACAGCGCTACGAGCAGTACGTC.

This clone was seen a few times. This chain connects TRBV6-1 to TRBJ2-1, with D hard to call. Trimming left V 2 bases short and J 9 bases short, with 11 bases between. Per germline, CDR1 MNHNS and CDR2 SASEGT. There are 13 residues in the CDR3. The CDR3 DNA reads as TGTGCCAGCAGTGAACGTCCGTCGGGTGAGCAGTTCTTC. Encoded protein: CASSERPSGEQFF.

The chain links TRBV7-8 to TRBJ1-1, with D possibly TRBD1 on 6 matching bases. The V end lost 1 base, the J end lost 1 base, and 7 bases lay between the germline ends. The CDR3 is 14 amino acids. Germline V gives CDR1 SGHVS, CDR2 FQNEAQ. The CDR3 nucleotides read TGTGCCAGCAGCTTAGTACAGGGGAACACTGAAGCTTTCTTT. Its protein product is CASSLVQGNTEAFF.

This chain uses TRBV28 with TRBJ1-4; possible D gene TRBD1, 6 bases. V gave up 8 bases and J gave up 5 bases, with 9 bases separating them. Germline-derived CDR1 and CDR2 are MDHEN and SYDVKM. The CDR3 has 12 amino acids. The CDR3 here is CASVDRNEKLFF. The CDR3 DNA reads as TGTGCCAGCGTCGACAGGAATGAAAAACTGTTTTTT.

This clone has only one observation. The chain joins TRBV5-1 to TRBJ1-6; D remains unclear. The germline V gene has CDR1 SGHRS and CDR2 YFSETQ. There are 14 residues in the CDR3. The germline V and J ends were trimmed by 7 bases and 0 bases, with 8 bases remaining between them. CDR3 nucleotide sequence: TGCGCCAGCCGATGGAGCTCCTATAATTCACCCCTCCACTTT. Its protein product is CASRWSSYNSPLHF.

This clone was seen only once. V is TRBV7-3 and J is TRBJ2-1; D not resolved. Between the trimmed V and J ends, which lost 2 bases and 5 bases, there was a span of 10 bases. The V gene's germline CDR1 is SGHTA and CDR2 FQGTGA. The CDR3 sequence is 14 residues long. The CDR3 loop reads CASSLGLVNNEQFF. CDR3 DNA: TGTGCCAGCAGCTTAGGTCTAGTTAACAATGAGCAGTTCTTC.

Points on this clone: Since no conserved phenylalanine or tryptophan closes the CDR3, a read error is the likely cause. The rearrangement joins TRBV28 to TRBJ1-2, with TRBD1 identical over 8 bases. V was pared by 6 bases and J by 8 bases, with 8 bases of the junction left unmatched. There are 13 residues in the CDR3. Germline V lookup: CDR1 MDHEN, CDR2 SYDVKM. CDR3: CASREGQGGGYTL. In DNA, the CDR3 is TGTGCCAGCAGAGAAGGACAGGGTGGAGGCTACACCCTC.

This clone was counted a single time. This chain connects TRBV28 to TRBJ1-1; D call uncertain. The CDR3 covers 13 residues. The germline V and J ends were trimmed by 6 bases and 1 base, with 9 bases remaining between them. CDR1 and CDR2 (germline): MDHEN, SYDVKM. The CDR3: CASSLPQNTEAFF. The CDR3 DNA follows: TGTGCCAGCAGCTTACCCCAGAACACTGAAGCTTTCTTT.

The chain uses TRBV6-4 and TRBJ2-7, with 10 bases lining up with TRBD1. Germline V lookup: CDR1 MRHNA, CDR2 SNTAGT. With 10 bases clipped from V and 5 bases from J, the junction kept 11 bases outside the gene matches. The CDR3 runs 14 residues. The CDR3 region has the DNA TGTGCCACCAATCTGACAGGGGGCAAGGACGAGCAGTACTTC. Amino acids: CATNLTGGKDEQYF.

The CDR3 spells CASSFTGNLNRQFF. The CDR3, as DNA: TGTGCCAGCAGCTTTACTGGTAACCTGAATCGGCAGTTCTTC. The gene calls are TRBV13 and TRBJ2-1, with D hard to call. Trimming left V 3 bases short and J 12 bases short, with 18 bases between. The germline V gene has CDR1 PRHDT and CDR2 FYEKMQ (reference sequence). This CDR3 contains 14 residues.

The CDR3 bases are TGTGCCGGGTCCTCTGACAGGGGGATTGAAAAACTGTTTTTT. Protein: CAGSSDRGIEKLFF. The V call is TRBV6-5, the J call TRBJ1-4, with 9 positions matching TRBD1. Germline values: CDR1 MNHEY, CDR2 SVGAGI. The CDR3 covers 14 residues. Trimming at V came to 11 bases and at J to 7 bases, leaving 11 bases not matched to a gene.

This chain joins TRBV2 and TRBJ2-5, with 11 bases lining up with TRBD2. From germline, CDR1 is SNHLY and CDR2 FYNNEI. Trimming at V came to 3 bases and at J to 5 bases, leaving 8 bases not matched to a gene. CDR3 length equals 16 residues. CDR3 loop: CASSDRVAGGSETQYF. The DNA of the CDR3 is TGTGCCAGCAGTGATAGGGTAGCGGGGGGGAGTGAGACCCAGTACTTC.

There are a few counts of this clone. V and J are TRBV12-5 and TRBJ1-2, with 8 bases fitting TRBD1. V gave up 6 bases and J gave up 3 bases; unmatched junction bases: 6. This CDR3 region has 14 residues. Per germline, CDR1 LGHNT and CDR2 FRNRAP. CDR3 loop: CASGPGGVDYGYTF. The CDR3 bases are TGTGCTAGTGGGCCAGGGGGCGTCGACTATGGCTACACCTTC.

This clone has only a few counts. Relative to the germline gene, one junction end is altered; a read error may explain this. The V and J genes are TRBV7-9 and TRBJ1-2, with TRBD1 identical over 8 bases. Per germline, CDR1 SEHNR and CDR2 FQNEAQ (reference sequence). CDR3 length equals 15 residues. The CDR3 protein is CSSSLSQGGHYGYTF. In DNA, the CDR3 is TGTTCCAGCAGCCTATCACAGGGGGGTCACTATGGCTACACCTTC.

This clone was seen more than once but under ten times. This chain links TRBV2 with TRBJ1-5, with D tentatively TRBD1 (6 bases). Per the germline V gene, CDR1 is SNHLY and CDR2 is FYNNEI. Deletions cut 6 bases from V and 1 base from J, with 13 bases between. This CDR3 region has 15 residues. This CDR3 reads CASRGDNLSNQPQHF. The CDR3 nucleotides read TGTGCCAGCAGGGGGGACAATTTGAGCAATCAGCCCCAGCATTTT. Filled out from reference TRBV2 and TRBJ1-5, the complete variable domain reads EPEVTQTPSHQVTQMGQEVILRCVPISNHLYFYWYRQILGQKVEFLVSFYNNEISEKSEIFDDQFSVERPDGSNFTLKIRSTKLEDSAMYFCASRGDNLSNQPQHFGDGTRLSIL.

This clone was detected only once. The chain has TRBV6-1 and TRBJ1-5; the D gene is possibly TRBD1 (5 bases). The germline V and J ends were trimmed by 2 bases and 11 bases, with 7 bases remaining between them. The germline CDR1 and CDR2 sequences are MNHNS and SASEGT. There are 11 residues in the CDR3. The CDR3 sequence: CASSEFRAQHF. CDR3 in DNA: TGTGCCAGCAGTGAATTCAGGGCCCAGCATTTT.

The DNA for the CDR3 is TGTGCCAGCAGCCAGGGCATGGCAGATACGCAGTATTTT. As protein: CASSQGMADTQYF. The rearrangement uses TRBV4-2 and TRBJ2-3; D call uncertain. Trimming removed 3 bases from V and 4 bases from J, with 8 bases in between. Germline V gene data show CDR1 as LGHNA and CDR2 as YNFKEQ. This CDR3 spans 13 amino acids.

This chain joins TRBV7-2 and TRBJ1-6; D gene uncertain. Germline CDR1 and CDR2: SGHTA and FQGNSA. Trimming stripped 2 bases from V and 4 bases from J, with 9 bases between. This CDR3 comprises 15 residues. This CDR3 reads CASSLPAGYNSPLHF. The CDR3 bases are TGTGCCAGCAGCTTACCTGCGGGTTATAATTCACCCCTCCACTTT. The full variable domain, its missing parts supplied by reference TRBV7-2 and TRBJ1-6, is GAGVSQSPSNKVTEKGKDVELRCDPISGHTALYWYRQSLGQGLEFLIYFQGNSAPDKSGLPSDRFSAERTGGSVSTLTIQRTQQEDSAVYLCASSLPAGYNSPLHFGNGTRLTVT.

The CDR3 DNA is TGTGCCAGCTCAGGTGACACCAGCAATCAGCCCCAGCATTTT. It encodes CASSGDTSNQPQHF. The J gene is TRBJ1-5, the V gene TRBV18; D unresolved. V was clipped by 5 bases and J by 1 base, with 9 bases between them. The length of the CDR3 is 14 residues. Germline CDR1 KGHSH, CDR2 LQKENI.

V gene TRBV5-1 combines with J gene TRBJ2-3, with 9 positions matching TRBD2. V lost 0 bases, J lost 3 bases, and 5 bases stayed unmatched. CDR3 length: 16 amino acids. The germline V gene encodes CDR1 SGHRS and CDR2 YFSETQ. The CDR3 protein is CASSLDVAGETDTQYF. For the CDR3, the DNA is TGCGCCAGCAGCTTGGATGTAGCGGGGGAAACAGATACGCAGTATTTT.